A selection of T cell receptor beta chains follows, all from one sample in a study of blood T cell repertoires in COVID-19. The protocol was immunoSEQ multiplex PCR, while the TCRdb copy is restricted to in-frame clones and leaves out a portion. This table holds about half a million clones, around 85% found once. The sequenced material came from PBMCs or T cells enriched from blood (not recorded which). These receptors all come from a woman between 55 and 75 years old who had recovered from COVID-19. Each CDR3 is given with its conserved first and last residue. The D gene is left open where the match is weak. Only part of the rows carry a size: once, few, many, or a class if the clone is expanded.

CDR3 length: 14
clone size: -
V gene: TRBV2
J gene: TRBJ2-3
D gene: TRBD1
CDR3 DNA: TGTGCCAGCAGGAGCTCACAGGGGACAGATACGCAGTATTTT
CDR3 protein: CASRSSQGTDTQYF

CDR3 length: 14
clone size: -
V gene: TRBV6-5
J gene: TRBJ2-3
D gene: TRBD2
CDR3 DNA: TGTGCCAGTGCTAGCGGGGGGGTGATAGATACGCAGTATTTT
CDR3 protein: CASASGGVIDTQYF

CDR3 length: 16
clone size: -
V gene: TRBV4-1
J gene: TRBJ2-2
D gene: -
CDR3 DNA: TGCGCCAGCAGCCAAGGGCCGGGTTCGAACACCGGGGAGCTGTTTTTT
CDR3 protein: CASSQGPGSNTGELFF

CDR3 length: 15
clone size: -
V gene: TRBV5-6
J gene: TRBJ1-4
D gene: TRBD1
CDR3 DNA: TGTGCCAGCAGCTTGGTCGGGACAGGGGGAGAAAAACTGTTTTTT
CDR3 protein: CASSLVGTGGEKLFF

CDR3 length: 14
clone size: -
V gene: TRBV13
J gene: TRBJ1-3
D gene: -
CDR3 DNA: TGTGCCAGCACCGACTCGACAGAACGCGACACCATATATTTT
CDR3 protein: CASTDSTERDTIYF

CDR3 length: 14
clone size: -
V gene: TRBV2
J gene: TRBJ2-2
D gene: TRBD2
CDR3 DNA: TGTGCCAGCAGTCCTAGCGGGGGGGCCGGGGAGCTGTTTTTT
CDR3 protein: CASSPSGGAGELFF

CDR3 length: 16
clone size: -
V gene: TRBV5-1
J gene: TRBJ2-2
D gene: TRBD1
CDR3 DNA: TGCGCCAGCAGCTTACCCGGGACAGGGACCACCGGGGAGCTGTTTTTT
CDR3 protein: CASSLPGTGTTGELFF

CDR3 length: 15
clone size: few
V gene: TRBV10-2
J gene: TRBJ1-5
D gene: -
CDR3 DNA: TGCGCCAGCAGTGAGGGGGGGTCTTGGTATCAGCCCCAGCATTTT
CDR3 protein: CASSEGGSWYQPQHF

CDR3 length: 14
clone size: -
V gene: TRBV14
J gene: TRBJ1-1
D gene: TRBD1
CDR3 DNA: TGTGCCAGCAGCCATACAGGGGTGGTAGGTGAAGCTTTCTTT
CDR3 protein: CASSHTGVVGEAFF

CDR3 length: 16
clone size: -
V gene: TRBV5-1
J gene: TRBJ2-2
D gene: TRBD1
CDR3 DNA: TGCGCCAGCAGCTTGGTGGGGACAGCCAACACCGGGGAGCTGTTTTTT
CDR3 protein: CASSLVGTANTGELFF

CDR3 length: 18
clone size: -
V gene: TRBV10-3
J gene: TRBJ1-6
D gene: TRBD1
CDR3 DNA: TGTGCCATCAGTGCAGGTGGGACAGCGAGCTCCTATAATTCACCCCTCCACTTT
CDR3 protein: CAISAGGTASSYNSPLHF

CDR3 length: 17
clone size: -
V gene: TRBV7-8
J gene: TRBJ2-1
D gene: -
CDR3 DNA: TGTGCCAGCAGCTTAGTCAGAAGTCAGGGGTCCTACAATGAGCAGTTCTTC
CDR3 protein: CASSLVRSQGSYNEQFF

CDR3 length: 15
clone size: -
V gene: TRBV27
J gene: TRBJ2-1
D gene: -
CDR3 DNA: TGTGCCAGCAGTAAACCGGGATCCTCCTACAATGAGCAGTTCTTC
CDR3 protein: CASSKPGSSYNEQFF

CDR3 length: 13
clone size: -
V gene: TRBV12-5
J gene: TRBJ1-5
D gene: -
CDR3 DNA: TGTGCTAGTGGTTTGTCTAGAGGACTACCCCAGCATTTT
CDR3 protein: CASGLSRGLPQHF

CDR3 length: 13
clone size: -
V gene: TRBV18
J gene: TRBJ2-7
D gene: -
CDR3 DNA: TGTGCCAGCTCCCCGGGGAGCTCCTACGAGCAGTACTTC
CDR3 protein: CASSPGSSYEQYF

CDR3 length: 15
clone size: -
V gene: TRBV3-1/TRBV3-2
J gene: TRBJ1-6
D gene: -
CDR3 DNA: TGTGCCAGCAGCCCTGCGGGGGGAGGTGGGTCACCCCTCCACTTT
CDR3 protein: CASSPAGGGGSPLHF